This T cell receptor beta chain was captured in a study of T-cell memory formation after mild COVID-19. At the level of the study: TCR clusters were largely donor specific. Broader study findings: Contracting CD4+ clones sat mainly in CM and EM; CD8+ in EMRA.

Notes on this clonotype: Its antigen is unidentified.

The CDR3 extends over 15 amino acids. The V gene lost 4 bases and the J gene lost 3 bases, with 15 bases spanning the gap. The germline CDR1 and CDR2 sequences are SGDLS and YYNGEE. Using its own MiXCR run on the 5' RACE reads, TCRdb lists one record per CDR3 protein. Altogether approximately 99,000 distinct CDR3 sequences are present, 15% to 20% being singletons, with the ten largest covering 5% to 6.5%. Specimen: PBMCs or a T cell subset sorted from them (not recorded which). The source of this sequence is a man aged 18 to 29 who had mild COVID-19 (a few samples of this study predate the infection). Cell type and time point are not known. The J gene is TRBJ2-3, the V gene TRBV9, with D tentatively TRBD2 (6 bases). The CDR3 loop reads CASSLSAGRTDTQYF. The CDR3 DNA follows: TGTGCCAGCAGCCTTTCGGCGGGACGAACAGATACGCAGTATTTT.